These 21 T cell receptor beta chains were sequenced from one sample in a study of blood T cells in healthy people across ages. A second PCR of 7 to 11 cycles used a sample-barcoded 5' primer and a J-beta primer mix. TCRdb recomputed calls from the 5' RACE reads with MiXCR, one row per CDR3 protein. The data hold about 570,000 distinct CDR3 sequences, with roughly a quarter observed a single time. Sequencing input: blood. The source of these receptors is a woman between 65 and 79 years old in good health.

This clonotype was observed once. The chain employs TRBV5-1 and TRBJ2-4; D is unclear. With 2 bases removed from V and 0 bases from J, the gap between germline ends came to 9 bases. The V gene's germline CDR1 is SGHRS and CDR2 YFSETQ. The length of the CDR3 is 15 residues. The CDR3 spells CASSFDTGAKNIQYF. The CDR3 DNA reads as TGCGCCAGCAGCTTTGACACTGGAGCCAAAAACATTCAGTACTTC.

V gene TRBV7-3 combines with J gene TRBJ2-5; no reliable D call. Trimming pared 5 bases from V and 5 bases from J, leaving 12 bases between. The CDR3 loop spans 13 amino acids. Per germline, CDR1 SGHTA and CDR2 FQGTGA. The CDR3 sequence: CASSINMLETQYF. The CDR3 nucleotides are TGTGCCAGCAGCATAAACATGCTGGAGACCCAGTACTTC.

This clonotype was seen more than once but under ten times. The chain recombines TRBV7-4 with TRBJ2-5; tentative D call: TRBD1 (6 bases). CDR1 and CDR2 from the germline V gene are SGHVT and SQSDAQ. The CDR3 has 14 residues. V lost 8 bases to trimming and J lost 0 bases, with 13 bases between them. The CDR3 is CASPQRGNQETQYF. CDR3 nucleotides: TGTGCCAGCCCCCAAAGGGGGAACCAAGAGACCCAGTACTTC.

J is TRBJ2-1 and V is TRBV6-6; D is possibly TRBD1 or TRBD2 (5 bases each). The germline gives CDR1 MNHNY, CDR2 SVGAGI (reference sequence). The CDR3 extends over 14 amino acids. The ends were cut back, 6 bases at V and 9 bases at J, with 18 bases in the middle. The DNA of the CDR3 is TGTGCCAGCAGACCCCTTGGGGGAAACAGTGAGCAGTTCTTC. Translation gives CASRPLGGNSEQFF.

The V and J genes are TRBV5-5 and TRBJ2-3; no clear D. The V end lost 1 base, the J end lost 2 bases, and 14 bases lay between the germline ends. CDR3 length: 16 amino acids. The germline V gene encodes CDR1 SGHKS and CDR2 YYEKEE (reference sequence). In DNA form, the CDR3 reads TGTGCCAGCAGCTTGATTGGTGTCAGTAACACAGATACGCAGTATTTT. Translating it yields CASSLIGVSNTDTQYF.

The sample holds many counts of this clonotype. The chain recombines TRBV20-1 with TRBJ1-1; D possibly corresponds to TRBD1 (6 bases). V lost 3 bases and J 2 bases, leaving 16 bases between the germline ends. CDR1 is DFQATT and CDR2 is SNEGSKA in the germline V gene (reference sequence). The CDR3 sequence is 15 residues long. CDR3 residues: CSASNRGGANTEAFF. DNA of the CDR3: TGCAGTGCTAGCAACCGTGGGGGGGCAAACACTGAAGCTTTCTTT.

V gene TRBV21-1 combines with J gene TRBJ2-1; TRBD2, the D gene given by the table, was not confirmed from the DNA. TRBV21-1 is termed a pseudogene. This CDR3 comprises 18 residues. The chain's CDR3 is CASTAGTSGGKSYNEQFF. Written as DNA, the CDR3 is TGTGCCAGCACGGCCGGGACTAGCGGGGGGAAATCCTACAATGAGCAGTTCTTC.

The chain is built from TRBV14 and TRBJ2-1; D might be TRBD1 (6 bases). Germline V gene sequence: CDR1 SGHDN, CDR2 FVKESK. The CDR3 consists of 14 residues. Trimming pared 3 bases from V and 9 bases from J, leaving 15 bases between. The DNA for the CDR3 is TGTGCCAGCAGCCAGGTACAGGGCTTTGGTGAGCAGTTCTTC. It yields the protein CASSQVQGFGEQFF.

The chain has TRBV9 and TRBJ2-5; D possibly corresponds to TRBD1 (5 bases). The DNA end is a closer match to TRBJ2-7, so the J assignment may be wrong. CDR3 length equals 13 residues. CDR1 and CDR2 from the germline V gene are SGDLS and YYNGEE. CDR3 nucleotide sequence: TGTGCCAGCAGCCCACTCCAGGGTTACGAGCAGTACTTC. This encodes CASSPLQGYEQYF.

At least ten counts were recorded for this clonotype. The chain is built from TRBV29-1 and TRBJ2-5; 8 bases line up with TRBD1. Germline V CDR1 and CDR2: SQVTM, ANQGSEA. The CDR3 totals 14 residues. The J segment lost 5 bases and the V segment lost 4 bases, leaving 9 bases of the junction unmatched. Here the CDR3 reads CSVVRTGPLETQYF. CDR3 in DNA: TGCAGCGTTGTACGGACAGGGCCTTTGGAGACCCAGTACTTC.

This chain uses TRBV5-1 with TRBJ2-4; 7 bases match TRBD1. V shed 0 bases and J 3 bases; nucleotides not matched to a gene: 6. Per germline, CDR1 SGHRS and CDR2 YFSETQ. The CDR3 spans 16 residues. The CDR3 DNA is TGCGCCAGCAGCTTGGACAGGGGTTCTGGCAAAAACATTCAGTACTTC. This codes for CASSLDRGSGKNIQYF.

V gene TRBV5-1 combines with J gene TRBJ1-2, with D tentatively TRBD1 (5 bases). The CDR3 contains 14 residues. Trimming removed 3 bases at V and 2 bases at J, with 11 bases between. Germline CDR1 and CDR2: SGHRS and YFSETQ. The CDR3 bases are TGCGCCAGCAGCTCCGCCGCAGGGAACTATGGCTACACCTTC. The encoded protein is CASSSAAGNYGYTF.

Worth noting for this clonotype: Mismatch with germline at one junction end may stem from a read error. CDR3 loop: CACSFVGQGPWAPYGYTF. The CDR3 DNA reads as TGTGCCTGCAGTTTCGTGGGACAGGGGCCCTGGGCCCCTTATGGCTACACCTTC. The chain carries TRBV27 and TRBJ1-2; TRBD1 matches at 10 bases. The CDR3 covers 18 residues. The germline V gene encodes CDR1 MNHEY and CDR2 SMNVEV (reference sequence).

This chain connects TRBV5-1 to TRBJ2-2; 11 nucleotides agree with TRBD1. V dropped 5 bases and J dropped 2; count of bases not matched to a gene: 5. Germline lookup yields CDR1 SGHRS and CDR2 YFSETQ. This CDR3 has 16 amino acids. Written as DNA, the CDR3 is TGCGCCAGCAGATATGGACAGGGGGCTAACACCGGGGAGCTGTTTTTT. This encodes CASRYGQGANTGELFF.

The rearrangement uses TRBV2 and TRBJ2-2, with D unresolved. The ends were cut back, 7 bases at V and 1 base at J, with 10 bases in the middle. This CDR3 has 14 amino acids. Germline V CDR1 and CDR2: SNHLY, FYNNEI. The CDR3 DNA sequence: TGTGCCAGCATCCGGAGTGAGAACACCGGGGAGCTGTTTTTT. This gives the protein CASIRSENTGELFF.

The J gene is TRBJ2-3, the V gene TRBV12-3 or TRBV12-4; 12 positions match TRBD2. The trim removed 4 bases at V and 4 bases at J, leaving 6 bases unmatched. This CDR3 is 16 amino acids long. CDR3 nucleotide sequence: TGTGCCAGCAGTTCACGGACTAGCGGGGCGGCAGATACGCAGTATTTT. Protein: CASSSRTSGAADTQYF.

This clonotype was seen more than once but under ten times. This chain joins TRBV20-1 and TRBJ2-3; TRBD1 is a possible D gene (6 bases). CDR1 and CDR2 from the germline V gene are DFQATT and SNEGSKA (reference sequence). The CDR3 consists of 14 residues. Trimming took 5 bases from V and 5 from J, leaving 17 bases between them. CDR3 bases: TGCAGTGCTCCCGGGACACGAGAGGTAGATACGCAGTATTTT. Its translation: CSAPGTREVDTQYF.

A remark on this clonotype: A much larger clonotype is one base distant, so this may be a read error. The chain combines TRBV7-6 with TRBJ2-5; D may match TRBD1 or TRBD2 (5 bases each). V lost 1 base, J lost 5 bases, and 17 bases lay in between. The germline CDR1 and CDR2 sequences are SGHVS and FNYEAQ. The CDR3 has 16 residues. CDR3 in DNA: TGTGCCAGCAGCTTAGGTCCAGGGAGAGGGGTGGAGACCCAGTACTTC. Translation: CASSLGPGRGVETQYF.

Ten or more counts support this clonotype. V is TRBV7-2 and J is TRBJ1-6; a possible D gene is TRBD1 (5 bases). V shed 0 bases and J shed 5 bases, with 11 bases lying between them. The germline V gene encodes CDR1 SGHTA and CDR2 FQGNSA. CDR3 length equals 16 residues. The CDR3 loop reads CASSLALRVDNSPLHF. The CDR3 nucleotides read TGTGCCAGCAGCTTAGCGCTCAGGGTTGATAATTCACCCCTCCACTTT. The whole variable domain, filled in from reference TRBV7-2 and TRBJ1-6, reads GAGVSQSPSNKVTEKGKDVELRCDPISGHTALYWYRQSLGQGLEFLIYFQGNSAPDKSGLPSDRFSAERTGGSVSTLTIQRTQQEDSAVYLCASSLALRVDNSPLHFGNGTRLTVT.

For this clonotype: Relative to the germline gene, one junction end is altered; a read error may explain this. The rearrangement links TRBV10-3 to TRBJ2-7; tentatively, D is TRBD2 (5 bases). Germline CDR1 reads ENHRY; CDR2 reads SYGVKD. This CDR3 region has 14 residues. The CDR3: CAINEVGSSYEQYF. The CDR3 nucleotides are TGTGCCATCAATGAGGTAGGGAGCTCCTACGAGCAGTACTTC.

The rearrangement uses TRBV20-1 and TRBJ2-2; 12 bases line up with TRBD2. CDR3 size: 14 residues. CDR1 is DFQATT, CDR2 SNEGSKA, per germline (reference sequence). With 2 bases clipped from V and 6 bases from J, the junction kept 1 base outside the gene matches. CDR3 nucleotide sequence: TGCAGTGCTAGACCTAGCGGGGGGGCCGGGGAGCTGTTTTTT. Translating gives CSARPSGGAGELFF.